These 9 T cell receptor beta chains came from one sample sequenced in a study of blood T cell repertoires in COVID-19. Here immunoSEQ multiplex PCR was the method, and the copy in TCRdb shows in-frame clones only, minus some. The sample records under 100,000 clones, 81% being singletons. Sample: peripheral blood. The receptors here all came from a man older than 75 with active or convalescent COVID-19.

V and J are TRBV3-1 (or the pseudogene TRBV3-2) and TRBJ2-1; 8 nucleotides agree with TRBD1. Germline loops: CDR1 LGHDT, CDR2 YNNKEL (reference sequence). The trim removed 1 base at V and 9 bases at J, leaving 8 bases unmatched. This CDR3 is built from 15 residues. CDR3: CASSQGQGAHVEQFF. The CDR3 DNA is TGTGCCAGCAGCCAAGGGCAGGGGGCGCATGTTGAGCAGTTCTTC.

This clone was detected once. V gene TRBV2 combines with J gene TRBJ2-5, with TRBD1 matching 10 bases. This CDR3 spans 15 amino acids. The J segment lost 1 base and the V segment lost 8 bases, leaving 7 bases of the junction unmatched. Germline V gene data show CDR1 as SNHLY and CDR2 as FYNNEI. The CDR3 sequence: CASDIDRGLQETQYF. CDR3 coding DNA: TGTGCCAGCGACATTGACAGGGGGCTCCAAGAGACCCAGTACTTC.

The chain has TRBV3-1 (or the pseudogene TRBV3-2) and TRBJ1-4; the D gene is possibly TRBD1 (5 bases). This CDR3 comprises 15 residues. Trimming pared 1 base from V and 5 bases from J, leaving 11 bases between. CDR1 is LGHDT, CDR2 YNNKEL, per germline (reference sequence). CDR3 sequence (DNA): TGTGCCAGCAGCCAAGCAGGGATAGGGAATGAAAAACTGTTTTTT. This codes for CASSQAGIGNEKLFF.

The chain couples TRBV3-1 (or the pseudogene TRBV3-2) to TRBJ2-2; 7 nucleotides match TRBD1. The CDR3 extends over 15 amino acids. Germline V gene data show CDR1 as LGHDT and CDR2 as YNNKEL (reference sequence). V was clipped by 4 bases and J by 3 bases; unmatched bases: 5. The CDR3 spells CASSPRDSYTGELFF. CDR3 in DNA: TGTGCCAGCAGCCCCCGGGACAGCTACACCGGGGAGCTGTTTTTT.

A word on this clone: An end of the junction differs from the germline gene, which may be a read error. V is TRBV2 and J is TRBJ2-7, with 9 nucleotides matching TRBD1. The CDR3 runs 13 residues. Germline-derived CDR1 and CDR2 are SNHLY and FYNNEI. The CDR3 region has the DNA TGTGCCAGCAGTGAAGCGCCAAACAGGGGGCCCAGATTC. Amino acids: CASSEAPNRGPRF.

A single count supports this clone. The CDR3 reads CSLGQPPTQYF. In DNA, the CDR3 is TGCAGCCTAGGACAGCCCCCCACCCAGTACTTC. This rearrangement joins TRBV29-1 to TRBJ2-5, with TRBD1 as a possible D gene (6 bases). The V and J ends lost 8 bases and 8 bases respectively, with 15 bases between them. The CDR3 has 11 residues. Per germline, CDR1 SQVTM and CDR2 ANQGSEA.

The chain combines TRBV15 with TRBJ1-1, with D tentatively TRBD1 (5 bases). Trimming left V 3 bases short and J 6 bases short, with 11 bases between. CDR3 size: 13 residues. Looked up from germline, CDR1 is LNHNV and CDR2 is YYDKDF (reference sequence). CDR3 DNA: TGTGCCACCAGCAGCGGGGGATTCGCTGAAGCTTTCTTT. Amino acid sequence: CATSSGGFAEAFF.

DNA of the CDR3: TGTGCCAGCAGCCCTTGGGGGGAATCCACTGAAGCTTTCTTT. Translated, it gives CASSPWGESTEAFF. V and J are TRBV7-3 and TRBJ1-1, with D tentatively TRBD1 (5 bases). The CDR3 is 14 amino acids. V was cut by 5 bases and J by 4 bases, with 14 bases left in between. CDR1 is SGHTA and CDR2 is FQGTGA in the germline V gene.

The chain recombines TRBV28 with TRBJ2-7, with D tentatively TRBD1 (7 bases). CDR3 length equals 16 residues. Germline CDR1 and CDR2: MDHEN and SYDVKM. Trimming took off 4 bases at V and 7 bases at J, with 23 bases between the two ends. CDR3 in amino acids: CASSSGRQGLAREQYF. Written as DNA, the CDR3 is TGTGCCAGCAGTTCCGGGAGACAGGGCCTCGCCAGGGAGCAGTACTTC.